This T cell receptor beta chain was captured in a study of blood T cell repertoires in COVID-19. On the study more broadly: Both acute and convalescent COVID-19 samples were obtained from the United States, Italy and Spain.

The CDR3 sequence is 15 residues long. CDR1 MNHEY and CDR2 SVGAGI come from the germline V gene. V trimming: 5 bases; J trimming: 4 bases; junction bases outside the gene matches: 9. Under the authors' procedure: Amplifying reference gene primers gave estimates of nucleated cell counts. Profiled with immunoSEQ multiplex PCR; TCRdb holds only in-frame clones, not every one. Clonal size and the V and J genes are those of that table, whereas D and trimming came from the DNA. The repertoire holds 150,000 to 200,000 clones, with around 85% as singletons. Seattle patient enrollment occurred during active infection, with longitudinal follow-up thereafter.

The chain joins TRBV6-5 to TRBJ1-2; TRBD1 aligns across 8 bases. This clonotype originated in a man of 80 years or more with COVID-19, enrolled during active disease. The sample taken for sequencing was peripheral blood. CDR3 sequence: CASSPWTGLLYGYTF. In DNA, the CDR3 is TGTGCCAGCAGTCCATGGACAGGGCTACTCTATGGCTACACCTTC.